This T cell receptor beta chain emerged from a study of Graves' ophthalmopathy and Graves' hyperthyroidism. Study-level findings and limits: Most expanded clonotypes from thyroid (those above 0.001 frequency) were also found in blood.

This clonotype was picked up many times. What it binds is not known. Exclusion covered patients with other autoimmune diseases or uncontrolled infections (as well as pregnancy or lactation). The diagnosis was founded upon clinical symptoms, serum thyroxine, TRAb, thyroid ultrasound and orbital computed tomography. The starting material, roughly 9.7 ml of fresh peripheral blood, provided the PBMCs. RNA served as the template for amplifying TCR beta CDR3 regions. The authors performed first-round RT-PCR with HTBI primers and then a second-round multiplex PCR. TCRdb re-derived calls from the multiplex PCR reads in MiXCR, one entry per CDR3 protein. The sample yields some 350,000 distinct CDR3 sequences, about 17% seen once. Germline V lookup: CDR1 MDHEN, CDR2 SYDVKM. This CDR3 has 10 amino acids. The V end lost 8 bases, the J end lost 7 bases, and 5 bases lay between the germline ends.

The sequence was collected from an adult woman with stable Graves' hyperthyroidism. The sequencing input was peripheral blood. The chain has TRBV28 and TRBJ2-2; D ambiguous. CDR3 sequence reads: CASGFGELFF. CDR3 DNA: TGTGCCAGCGGATTCGGGGAGCTGTTTTTT.